This TCR beta chain is drawn from a study of beta chain features in type 1 diabetes (dated by TCRdb to 2016 to 2018). Turning to the overall study: Mean age, gender distribution, total cell number and subset yield did not differ between patients and healthy donors. In the study, TCRB repertoires of sorted circulating CD4+ T cell subsets from recently diagnosed type 1 diabetes patients were compared with those of matched healthy donors. Across all samples, fewer than 110,000,000 sorted cells were examined, and cell number per subset correlated strongly with RNA yield. Regulatory and stem cell-like memory subsets were obtained from only 8 patients and about 8 healthy donors, while naive and central memory subsets were obtained from all 30 or so donors. The full study reports these points: Patients with type 1 diabetes made fewer insertions and deleted more nucleotides at VDJ recombination sites, implying thymic rearrangement abnormalities. Sequencing cDNA rather than genomic DNA could over-represent highly expressing activated cells, although activation and CD3 levels did not differ between groups. Naive, central memory and regulatory TCRB repertoires appeared to be more alike among patients than among healthy donors. Because the HLA sub-analyses included only small numbers of individuals, any influence of HLA type on TCRB rearrangement was left unresolved. A moderate but significant shortening of TCRB CDR3 length was observed in type 1 diabetes patients in all four CD4+ subsets. Shorter templates might have been favored by PCR, but patient and control samples were amplified and corrected together, so both groups would have been affected equally by any skew.

From each donor, a single peripheral blood sample of about 100 mL on average was drawn into heparinised tubes. Using a panel that included CD45RO, CCR7, CD25, CD127, CD95 and CD27, naive, central memory, regulatory and stem cell-like memory CD4+ T cells were sorted on a BD FACSAria II. A purity above 98% was achieved for all sorted populations. PBMCs were isolated immediately by Lymphoprep density gradient centrifugation and stained directly without culture. So that batch effects would be minimized, each experiment stained and sorted samples in pairs, pairing one healthy donor with one patient. The entire amount of isolated RNA was reverse transcribed using the High Capacity cDNA Reverse Transcription Kit, so the sequenced TCRB transcripts were expressed ones. Naive, central memory and regulatory T cell samples underwent deep immunoSEQ sequencing, averaging roughly 3.5 million total reads per sample. After sorted cells were lysed in RLT buffer, RNA was extracted with DNase-treated RNeasy Micro or Mini kits, with the choice depending on cell number. Each cell subset was processed on its own to prevent cross-contamination, while patient and healthy donor samples were processed together. The immunoSEQ multiplex PCR was used to amplify TCRB sequences from cDNA, generating 87-bp fragments that spanned the CDR3 region. Sequencing of the amplicons was performed on the Illumina HiSeq platform. Processing in the source paper ran as follows. Synthetic template baselines were used to correct PCR bias computationally, reads within Hamming distance 2 were collapsed together, and singletons that could not be merged were discarded. By aligning reads against IMGT, V, D and J genes, CDR3 length, and insertions or deletions at six rearrangement sites were assigned. Within each subset, clonotype counts were normalized to sorted cell number, and only after that were true diversity and Gini coefficients computed with the tcR R package. The overlap coefficient, calculated on TCRB nucleotide sequences, was used to measure repertoire sharing. Drawn from immuneACCESS, this table holds only the in-frame rearrangements with V and J called that TCRdb kept. Clones are partly lost; checked studies trace under half to an unresolved V gene and leave the rest unexplained. The V and J calls and the clone size are those of that table, but D and trimming were determined from the DNA. The table for this sample lists more than 150,000 clones; about 13% of them were counted only once. The ten largest clones capture 0.62% of the sample.

This clone was observed a handful of times. The antigen this receptor binds is unknown. One base away there is no much larger clone; base qualities are not given. Its CDR3 holds 15 amino acids, cysteine through phenylalanine. Only the CDR3 part of the read is kept: 45 bases, read in frame from the first base. A distance of 20 bases separates the germline ends of V and J, which lose 8 bases and 3 bases respectively. CDR1 SNHLY and CDR2 FYNNEI are derived from the germline V gene. What was sequenced was central memory CD4+ T cells from blood. In this chain, TRBV2 is recombined with TRBJ2-7; a weak D assignment points to TRBD2 (7 bases agree). This clonotype originated in a woman aged 18 to 35 in good health. The bases are TGTGCCAGCGGTCAAGCGAGGGGGGGTGGCTACGAGCAGTACTTC. It specifies CASGQARGGGYEQYF.